These T cell receptor beta chains were read from a single sample in a study of regulatory T cells in long-lasting Graves disease. TCRdb processed the multiplex PCR reads anew with MiXCR; each CDR3 protein has one entry. In the table there are 390,000 or so distinct CDR3 sequences, 23% of which are singletons. The sample here was peripheral blood mononuclear cells (PBMCs), taken when the disease was refractory, from a patient treated with antithyroid drugs. The source is a woman aged 35 to 49 with Graves disease. The CDR3 runs from the conserved cysteine through the conserved F or W. The D gene is left open where the match is weak. A clone size is listed for some rows: how often the clone was seen (once, few, many), or a class if it is expanded.

size,D,J,V,CDR3,DNA
many,-,TRBJ2-5,TRBV28,CASSFNVATVYKTQYF,TGTGCCAGCAGTTTCAACGTAGCGACCGTCTACAAGACCCAGTACTTC
many,-,TRBJ1-6,TRBV6-1,CASRGLYNSPLHF,TGTGCCAGCAGGGGCCTTTATAATTCACCCCTCCACTTT
-,-,TRBJ1-5,TRBV19,CASSIRTASNQPQHF,TGTGCCAGTAGTATCCGGACAGCTAGCAATCAGCCCCAGCATTTT
-,-,TRBJ2-6,TRBV28,CASSLRGVSGANVLTF,TGTGCCAGCAGCCTCAGGGGAGTATCTGGGGCCAACGTCCTGACTTTC
few,-,TRBJ2-5,TRBV5-1,CASSFKGGTETQYF,TGCGCCAGCAGCTTTAAGGGTGGCACGGAGACCCAGTACTTC
-,TRBD1,TRBJ1-1,TRBV4-1,CASSPTGQGAEAFF,TGCGCCAGCAGCCCGACTGGACAGGGGGCTGAAGCTTTCTTT
few,TRBD1,TRBJ2-7,TRBV4-1,CASSHTQGGNEQYF,TGCGCCAGCAGCCATACACAGGGGGGAAACGAGCAGTACTTC
many,-,TRBJ2-7,TRBV2,CASTEPPGATYEQYF,TGTGCCAGCACTGAACCACCAGGGGCGACGTACGAGCAGTATTTC
few,TRBD2,TRBJ2-2,TRBV5-1,CASSFGLAGNTGELFF,TGCGCCAGCAGCTTCGGACTAGCGGGAAACACCGGGGAGCTGTTTTTT
-,-,TRBJ2-7,TRBV4-1,CASSHTQLYEQYF,TGCGCCAGCAGCCATACACAGCTCTACGAGCAGTACTTC
few,-,TRBJ1-5,TRBV3-1,CASSPGWGNQPQHF,TGTGCCAGCAGCCCGGGATGGGGGAATCAGCCCCAGCATTTT
many,-,TRBJ2-2,TRBV2,CASSENPRLNTGELFF,TGTGCCAGCAGTGAAAACCCGAGGCTGAACACCGGGGAGCTGTTTTTT
many,-,TRBJ1-2,TRBV27,CASSLSQGSYGYTF,TGTGCCAGCAGTTTATCGCAGGGGTCTTATGGCTACACCTTC
-,TRBD2,TRBJ2-3,TRBV11-2,CASSFTSGVNTQYF,TGTGCCAGCAGCTTTACTAGCGGGGTTAATACGCAGTATTTT
few,-,TRBJ1-1,TRBV10-3,CATGTPDMNTEAFF,TGTGCCACCGGGACACCAGACATGAACACTGAAGCTTTCTTT
-,-,TRBJ2-3,TRBV6-1,CASSEETGGSDTQYF,TGTGCCAGCAGTGAAGAGACAGGTGGATCAGATACGCAGTATTTT
many,-,TRBJ2-7,TRBV28,CASKKATGLQYF,TGTGCCAGCAAAAAGGCTACAGGGTTGCAGTACTTC
many,TRBD2,TRBJ2-5,TRBV11-2,CASSSGIEETQYF,TGTGCCAGCAGCAGCGGGATAGAAGAGACCCAGTACTTC
-,TRBD1,TRBJ2-1,TRBV11-2,CASSFTGTGVFNEQFF,TGTGCCAGCAGTTTCACCGGGACAGGGGTTTTCAATGAGCAGTTCTTC
many,TRBD2,TRBJ2-5,TRBV20-1,CSAKRAGGETQYF,TGCAGTGCCAAGCGGGCGGGAGGAGAGACCCAGTACTTC
once,-,TRBJ2-2,TRBV5-1,CASSLDPGNTGELFF,TGCGCCAGCAGCTTGGATCCGGGAAATACCGGGGAGCTGTTTTTT
many,-,TRBJ1-6,TRBV2,CASGEQGSNSPLHF,TGTGCCAGCGGGGAACAGGGTTCGAATTCACCCCTCCACTTT
-,-,TRBJ2-1,TRBV12-3/TRBV12-4,CASSFGQGSHEQFF,TGTGCCAGCAGTTTTGGCCAGGGGTCCCATGAGCAGTTCTTC
-,TRBD1,TRBJ1-6,TRBV27,CASSTSWTGYNSPLHF,TGTGCCAGCAGTACTTCTTGGACAGGTTATAATTCACCCCTCCACTTT
-,-,TRBJ2-1,TRBV6-1,CAGDPDDRHPPYNEQFF,TGTGCCGGCGACCCAGATGACAGGCACCCGCCGTACAATGAGCAGTTCTTC
-,TRBD1,TRBJ1-1,TRBV24-1,CATRKTGVNTEAFF,TGTGCCACCAGGAAGACAGGGGTGAACACTGAAGCTTTCTTT
-,-,TRBJ2-6,TRBV12-3/TRBV12-4,CAAGLSGANVLTF,TGTGCCGCGGGCCTCTCTGGGGCCAACGTCCTGACTTTC
few,TRBD2,TRBJ2-7,TRBV20-1,CSAHGLAGGQYF,TGCAGTGCCCACGGACTAGCGGGAGGGCAGTACTTC
-,-,TRBJ2-7,TRBV5-1,CASSPGPAPSNEQYF,TGCGCCAGCAGCCCTGGCCCTGCCCCTTCAAACGAGCAGTACTTC
many,-,TRBJ1-2,TRBV2,CASRERGSYGYTF,TGTGCCAGCAGAGAAAGGGGATCCTATGGCTACACCTTC
many,-,TRBJ2-7,TRBV28,CASSSPPEGYEQYF,TGTGCCAGCAGTTCCCCCCCGGAGGGATACGAGCAGTACTTC